The next 8 T cell receptor beta chains were all read from a single sample in a study of CD4+ T cells in melanoma. TCRdb's copy holds only in-frame clones and misses some; the assay was immunoSEQ multiplex PCR. The data show roughly 120,000 clones, about 90% seen once. Sample: peripheral blood. Receptors were obtained from a human donor with melanoma.

The chain is built from TRBV19 and TRBJ2-3; a weak D match, TRBD2 (5 bases). V shed 8 bases and J shed 1 base, with 10 bases lying between them. The CDR3 sequence is 13 residues long. Germline V gene sequence: CDR1 LNHDA, CDR2 SQIVND (reference sequence). CDR3 coding DNA: TGTGCCAGTGGCCTACTAGGCACAGATACGCAGTATTTT. This translates into CASGLLGTDTQYF.

The chain combines TRBV27 with TRBJ2-5, with 9 nucleotides matching TRBD1. V was pared by 5 bases and J by 5 bases, with 15 bases of the junction left unmatched. Germline V gives CDR1 MNHEY, CDR2 SMNVEV (reference sequence). This CDR3 spans 17 amino acids. The CDR3: CASSPLVVGQGLETQYF. CDR3 in DNA: TGTGCCAGCAGTCCCCTAGTAGTGGGACAGGGTTTGGAGACCCAGTACTTC.

The table lists this clone with a count of one. V is TRBV5-1 and J is TRBJ1-3, with a tentative D call TRBD1 (5 bases). The CDR3 spans 17 residues. V shed 4 bases and J shed 0 bases, with 17 bases lying between them. Germline V gives CDR1 SGHRS, CDR2 YFSETQ. This CDR3 reads CASSENPTGRSGNTIYF. DNA of the CDR3: TGCGCCAGCAGCGAAAACCCCACAGGCCGCTCTGGAAACACCATATATTTT.

The J gene is TRBJ2-3, the V gene TRBV4-3; tentatively, D is TRBD2 (5 bases). V was cut by 5 bases and J by 5 bases, with 20 bases left in between. CDR1 is LGHNA, CDR2 YSLEER, per germline. The CDR3 contains 16 residues. As DNA, the CDR3 is TGCGCCAGCAGCTACACGAGCTCGGGGAATGGAGATACGCAGTATTTT. This sequence encodes CASSYTSSGNGDTQYF.

This chain uses TRBV5-5 with TRBJ2-2, with D tentatively TRBD1 or TRBD2 (6 bases each). Germline values: CDR1 SGHKS, CDR2 YYEKEE (reference sequence). Trimming took 2 bases from V and 5 from J, leaving 10 bases between them. The CDR3 runs 14 residues. The CDR3 loop is CASSFWGATGELFF. The CDR3 DNA reads TGTGCCAGCAGCTTTTGGGGGGCAACCGGGGAGCTGTTTTTT.

V usage is TRBV28 and J usage is TRBJ1-5; a weak D match, TRBD1 (5 bases). The V gene's germline CDR1 is MDHEN and CDR2 SYDVKM. Trimming took off 1 base at V and 4 bases at J, with 8 bases between the two ends. CDR3 length: 14 residues. CDR3 sequence (DNA): TGTGCCAGCAGTTTATCAGGGTGGAATCAGCCCCAGCATTTT. It codes for CASSLSGWNQPQHF.

The V call is TRBV5-1, the J call TRBJ2-2; 11 nucleotides agree with TRBD1. Germline-derived CDR1 and CDR2 are SGHRS and YFSETQ. J was trimmed by 5 bases and V by 2 bases; bases with no gene match: 5. CDR3 length: 16 amino acids. The CDR3 DNA is TGCGCCAGCAGCTTTACTGGGACAGGGGGTACCGGGGAGCTGTTTTTT. Protein sequence: CASSFTGTGGTGELFF. Complete variable domain (other parts from reference TRBV5-1 and TRBJ2-2): KAGVTQTPRYLIKTRGQQVTLSCSPISGHRSVSWYQQTPGQGLQFLFEYFSETQRNKGNFPGRFSGRQFSNSRSEMNVSTLELGDSALYLCASSFTGTGGTGELFFGEGSRLTVL.

This clone has only a few counts. This rearrangement joins TRBV7-9 to TRBJ1-1; D is undetermined. The germline gives CDR1 SEHNR, CDR2 FQNEAQ (reference sequence). The CDR3 spans 12 residues. Trimming took off 7 bases at V and 1 base at J, with 7 bases between the two ends. This chain's CDR3 is CASTGGNTEAFF. In nucleotides, the CDR3 is TGTGCCAGCACCGGTGGGAACACTGAAGCTTTCTTT.